This is a list of T cell receptor beta chains from one sample in a study of early T cells in non-severe SARS-CoV-2 infection. A single record per CDR3 protein comes from TCRdb applying MiXCR to the 5' RACE reads. The sample has about 67,000 distinct CDR3 sequences; roughly 11% are singletons. Material for sequencing was whole blood. The receptors were gathered from an adult who was a healthcare worker with PCR-confirmed SARS-CoV-2 infection or an uninfected control (not recorded which). Each CDR3 is given with its conserved first and last residue. The order of the fields is J gene, D gene, V gene, clone size, CDR3 protein, CDR3 DNA. A D gene is named only where the DNA matches it firmly. Rows give clone size only sometimes, using once, few, many, or a class for an expanded clone.

j_call: TRBJ2-1
d_call: TRBD2
v_call: TRBV7-8
clone_size: many
cdr3_aa: CASSRTSGRDEQFF
cdr3_nt: TGTGCCAGCAGCCGGACTAGCGGACGGGATGAGCAGTTCTTC

j_call: TRBJ2-1
d_call: -
v_call: TRBV5-6
clone_size: many
cdr3_aa: CASSSGRLRDYNEQFF
cdr3_nt: TGTGCCAGCAGCTCCGGACGGCTAAGGGACTACAATGAGCAGTTCTTC

j_call: TRBJ1-1
d_call: TRBD1
v_call: TRBV14
clone_size: -
cdr3_aa: CASSQFWDRTPNTEAFF
cdr3_nt: TGTGCCAGCAGCCAATTTTGGGACAGGACACCGAACACTGAAGCTTTCTTT

j_call: TRBJ2-7
d_call: -
v_call: TRBV12-3/TRBV12-4
clone_size: many
cdr3_aa: CASSLEGASYEQYF
cdr3_nt: TGTGCCAGCAGTTTGGAGGGGGCTTCCTACGAGCAGTACTTC

j_call: TRBJ2-5
d_call: -
v_call: TRBV20-1
clone_size: few
cdr3_aa: CSASPAGRETQYF
cdr3_nt: TGCAGTGCTAGTCCGGCAGGGAGAGAGACCCAGTACTTC

j_call: TRBJ2-6
d_call: TRBD1
v_call: TRBV18
clone_size: few
cdr3_aa: CASSPPTGSSGANVLTF
cdr3_nt: TGTGCCAGCTCACCACCGACAGGGAGCTCTGGGGCCAACGTCCTGACTTTC

j_call: TRBJ2-3
d_call: -
v_call: TRBV20-1
clone_size: many
cdr3_aa: CSASRTDTQYF
cdr3_nt: TGCAGTGCTAGCAGAACAGATACGCAGTATTTT

j_call: TRBJ2-3
d_call: -
v_call: TRBV29-1
clone_size: few
cdr3_aa: CSGALAGRTDTQYF
cdr3_nt: TGCAGCGGGGCCTTGGCGGGGCGCACAGATACGCAGTATTTT

j_call: TRBJ1-2
d_call: -
v_call: TRBV7-6
clone_size: many
cdr3_aa: CASSLGEYYGYTF
cdr3_nt: TGTGCCAGCAGCTTGGGGGAGTACTATGGCTACACCTTC

j_call: TRBJ2-1
d_call: -
v_call: TRBV2
clone_size: many
cdr3_aa: CASSQRERNEQFF
cdr3_nt: TGTGCCAGCAGTCAGCGAGAGCGGAATGAGCAGTTCTTC

j_call: TRBJ2-3
d_call: -
v_call: TRBV12-5
clone_size: many
cdr3_aa: CASGWTVSTDTQYF
cdr3_nt: TGTGCTAGTGGTTGGACTGTAAGCACAGATACGCAGTATTTT

j_call: TRBJ2-3
d_call: -
v_call: TRBV5-1
clone_size: many
cdr3_aa: CASSNGGPADTQYF
cdr3_nt: TGCGCCAGCAGCAACGGGGGGCCGGCAGATACGCAGTATTTT

j_call: TRBJ2-1
d_call: TRBD1
v_call: TRBV24-1
clone_size: many
cdr3_aa: CATSDSVSTGFRSEQFF
cdr3_nt: TGTGCCACCAGTGATTCGGTATCGACAGGGTTCAGGAGTGAGCAGTTCTTC

j_call: TRBJ2-3
d_call: TRBD2
v_call: TRBV7-9
clone_size: -
cdr3_aa: CASSLALGGADTQYF
cdr3_nt: TGTGCCAGCAGCTTAGCCCTGGGGGGGGCAGATACGCAGTATTTT

j_call: TRBJ2-5
d_call: -
v_call: TRBV2
clone_size: many
cdr3_aa: CASSRLAGMETQYF
cdr3_nt: TGTGCCAGCAGTCGGCTTGCGGGGATGGAGACCCAGTACTTC

j_call: TRBJ2-5
d_call: TRBD1
v_call: TRBV23-1
clone_size: many
cdr3_aa: CASSRYWTGGVCEYF
cdr3_nt: TGCGCCAGCAGTCGCTACTGGACAGGGGGGGTTTGCGAGTACTTC

j_call: TRBJ2-7
d_call: -
v_call: TRBV7-9
clone_size: few
cdr3_aa: CAISGLSYEQYF
cdr3_nt: TGTGCCATTTCGGGACTCTCCTACGAGCAGTACTTC

j_call: TRBJ2-4
d_call: -
v_call: TRBV29-1
clone_size: many
cdr3_aa: CSVELGDSYIQYF
cdr3_nt: TGCAGCGTTGAACTCGGAGACTCGTACATTCAGTACTTC

j_call: TRBJ2-7
d_call: TRBD2
v_call: TRBV14
clone_size: many
cdr3_aa: CASSQDLLAGGEQYF
cdr3_nt: TGTGCCAGCAGCCAAGATCTACTAGCGGGGGGAGAGCAGTACTTC

j_call: TRBJ2-7
d_call: -
v_call: TRBV19
clone_size: -
cdr3_aa: CASSITPGPYEQYF
cdr3_nt: TGTGCCAGTAGTATAACTCCGGGCCCCTACGAGCAGTACTTC